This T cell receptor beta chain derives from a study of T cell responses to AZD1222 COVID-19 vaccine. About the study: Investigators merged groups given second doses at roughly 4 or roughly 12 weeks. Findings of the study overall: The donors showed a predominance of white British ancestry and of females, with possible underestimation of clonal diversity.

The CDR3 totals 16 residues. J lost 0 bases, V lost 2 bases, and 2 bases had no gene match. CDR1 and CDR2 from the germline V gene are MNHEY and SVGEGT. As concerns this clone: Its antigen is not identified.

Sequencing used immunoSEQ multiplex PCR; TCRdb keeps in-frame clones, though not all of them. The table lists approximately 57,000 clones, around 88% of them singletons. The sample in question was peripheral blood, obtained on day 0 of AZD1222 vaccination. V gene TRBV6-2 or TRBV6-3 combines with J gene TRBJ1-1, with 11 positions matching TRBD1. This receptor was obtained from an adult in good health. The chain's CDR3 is CASSYGTGGLNTEAFF. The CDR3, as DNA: TGTGCCAGCAGTTACGGGACAGGGGGTTTGAACACTGAAGCTTTCTTT.